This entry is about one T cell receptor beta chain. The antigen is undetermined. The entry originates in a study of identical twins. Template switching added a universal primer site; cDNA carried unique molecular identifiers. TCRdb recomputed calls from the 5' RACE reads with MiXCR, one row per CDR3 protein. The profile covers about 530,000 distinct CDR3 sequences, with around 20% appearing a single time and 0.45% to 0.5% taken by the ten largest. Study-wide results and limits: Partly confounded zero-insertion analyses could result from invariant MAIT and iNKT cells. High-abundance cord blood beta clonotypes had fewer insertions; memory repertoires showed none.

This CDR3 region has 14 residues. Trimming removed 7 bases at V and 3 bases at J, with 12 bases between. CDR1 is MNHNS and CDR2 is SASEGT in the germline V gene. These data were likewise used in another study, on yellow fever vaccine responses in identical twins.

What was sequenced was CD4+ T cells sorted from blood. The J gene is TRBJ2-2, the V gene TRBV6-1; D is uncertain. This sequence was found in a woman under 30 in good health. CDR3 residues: CASTPPGYTGELFF. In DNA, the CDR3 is TGTGCCAGCACCCCGCCCGGCTACACCGGGGAGCTGTTTTTT.